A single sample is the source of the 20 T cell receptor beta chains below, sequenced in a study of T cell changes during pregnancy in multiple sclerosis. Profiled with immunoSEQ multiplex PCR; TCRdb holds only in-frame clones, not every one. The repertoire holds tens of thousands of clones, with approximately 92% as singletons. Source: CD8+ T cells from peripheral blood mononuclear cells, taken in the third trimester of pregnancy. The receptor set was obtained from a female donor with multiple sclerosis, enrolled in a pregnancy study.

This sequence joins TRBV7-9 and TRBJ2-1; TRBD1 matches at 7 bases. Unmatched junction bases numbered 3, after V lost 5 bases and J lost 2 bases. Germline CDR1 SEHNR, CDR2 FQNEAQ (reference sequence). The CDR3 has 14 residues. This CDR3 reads CASSRDSPYNEQFF. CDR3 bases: TGTGCCAGCAGCCGGGACAGCCCCTACAATGAGCAGTTCTTC.

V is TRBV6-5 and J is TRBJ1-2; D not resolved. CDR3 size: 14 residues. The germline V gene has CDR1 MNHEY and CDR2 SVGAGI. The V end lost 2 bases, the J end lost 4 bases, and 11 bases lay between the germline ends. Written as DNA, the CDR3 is TGTGCCAGCAGTTACACCGGAGAGGGCTATGGCTACACCTTC. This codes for CASSYTGEGYGYTF.

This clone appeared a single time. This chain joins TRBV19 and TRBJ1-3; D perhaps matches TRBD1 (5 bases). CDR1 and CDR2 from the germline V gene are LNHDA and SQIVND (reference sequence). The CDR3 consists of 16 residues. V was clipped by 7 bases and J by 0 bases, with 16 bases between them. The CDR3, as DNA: TGTGCCAGTACCCGGTGGAGGGACGTCTCTGGAAACACCATATATTTT. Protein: CASTRWRDVSGNTIYF.

The CDR3 is CASSLYPDPSSYNEQFF. The CDR3 nucleotides read TGCGCCAGCAGCCTTTACCCCGACCCTAGCTCCTACAATGAGCAGTTCTTC. The chain combines TRBV5-1 with TRBJ2-1; unclear D gene. This CDR3 has 17 amino acids. The germline V and J ends were trimmed by 4 bases and 0 bases, with 17 bases remaining between them. Germline values: CDR1 SGHRS, CDR2 YFSETQ.

CDR3 loop: CASSPGLTSGSYEQFF. The CDR3, as DNA: TGTGCCAGCAGCCCAGGGCTGACTAGCGGGAGCTATGAGCAGTTCTTC. The rearrangement joins TRBV7-9 to TRBJ2-1; TRBD2 matches 12 bases. CDR3 size: 16 residues. The V gene end was trimmed by 5 bases and the J gene end by 8 bases; junction bases not matched to a gene: 10. Germline assignment: CDR1 SEHNR and CDR2 FQNEAQ (reference sequence).

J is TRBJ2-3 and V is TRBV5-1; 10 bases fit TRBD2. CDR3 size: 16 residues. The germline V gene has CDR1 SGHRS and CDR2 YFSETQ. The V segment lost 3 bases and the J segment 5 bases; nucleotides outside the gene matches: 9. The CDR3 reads CASSSQAGGPVDTQYF. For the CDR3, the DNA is TGCGCCAGCAGCTCCCAAGCGGGAGGGCCGGTAGATACGCAGTATTTT.

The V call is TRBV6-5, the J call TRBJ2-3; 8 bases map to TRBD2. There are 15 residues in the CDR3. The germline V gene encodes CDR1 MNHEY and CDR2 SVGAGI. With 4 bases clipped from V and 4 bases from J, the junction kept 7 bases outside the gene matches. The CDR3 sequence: CASSSIAGHSDTQYF. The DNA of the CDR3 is TGTGCCAGCAGTTCCATAGCGGGACACTCAGATACGCAGTATTTT.

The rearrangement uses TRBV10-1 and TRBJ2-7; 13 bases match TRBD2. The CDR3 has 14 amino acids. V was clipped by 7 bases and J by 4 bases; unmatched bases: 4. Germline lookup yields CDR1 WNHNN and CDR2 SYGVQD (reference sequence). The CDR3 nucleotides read TGCGCCAGCACAAAGACTAGCGGGAGGTACGAGCAGTACTTC. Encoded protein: CASTKTSGRYEQYF.

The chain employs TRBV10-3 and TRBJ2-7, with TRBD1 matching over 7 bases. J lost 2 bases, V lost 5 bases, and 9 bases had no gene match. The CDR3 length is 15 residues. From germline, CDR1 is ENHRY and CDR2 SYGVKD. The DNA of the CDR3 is TGTGCCATCAGTAACGACCGGGACAGACCCTACGAGCAGTACTTC. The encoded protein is CAISNDRDRPYEQYF.

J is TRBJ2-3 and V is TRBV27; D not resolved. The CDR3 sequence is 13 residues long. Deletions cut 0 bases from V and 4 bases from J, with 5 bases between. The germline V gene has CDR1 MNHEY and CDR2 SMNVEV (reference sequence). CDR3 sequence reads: CASSLSEPDTQYF. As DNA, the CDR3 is TGTGCCAGCAGTTTATCCGAGCCAGATACGCAGTATTTT.

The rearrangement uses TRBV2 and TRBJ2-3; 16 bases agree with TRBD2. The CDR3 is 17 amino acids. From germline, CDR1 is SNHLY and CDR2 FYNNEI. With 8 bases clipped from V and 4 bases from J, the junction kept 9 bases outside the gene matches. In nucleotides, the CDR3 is TGTGCCAGCGTAGGGACTAGCGGGAGGGCCCTGGCAGATACGCAGTATTTT. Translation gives CASVGTSGRALADTQYF.

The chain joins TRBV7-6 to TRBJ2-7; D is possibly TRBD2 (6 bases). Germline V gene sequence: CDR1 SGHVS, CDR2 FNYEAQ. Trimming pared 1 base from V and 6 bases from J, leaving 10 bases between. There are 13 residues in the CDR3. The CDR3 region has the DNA TGTGCCAGCAGCTTAGAGTTGGGACTCGAGCAGTACTTC. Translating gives CASSLELGLEQYF. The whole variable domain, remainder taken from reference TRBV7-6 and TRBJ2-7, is GAGVSQSPRYKVTKRGQDVALRCDPISGHVSLYWYRQALGQGPEFLTYFNYEAQQDKSGLPNDRFSAERPEGSISTLTIQRTEQRDSAMYRCASSLELGLEQYFGPGTRLTVT.

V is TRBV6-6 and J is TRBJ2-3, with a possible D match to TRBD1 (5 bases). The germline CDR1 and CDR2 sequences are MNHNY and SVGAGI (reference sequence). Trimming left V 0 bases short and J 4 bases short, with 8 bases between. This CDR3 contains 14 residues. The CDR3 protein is CASSYSWGADTQYF. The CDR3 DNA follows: TGTGCCAGCAGTTACTCGTGGGGCGCAGATACGCAGTATTTT.

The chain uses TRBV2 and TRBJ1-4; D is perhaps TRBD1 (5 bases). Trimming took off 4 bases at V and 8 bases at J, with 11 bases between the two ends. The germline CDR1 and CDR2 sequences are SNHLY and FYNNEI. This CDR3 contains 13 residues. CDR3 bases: TGTGCCAGCAGTGTTCAAGACAGCGAAAAACTGTTTTTT. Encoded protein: CASSVQDSEKLFF. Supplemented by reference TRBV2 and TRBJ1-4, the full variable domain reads EPEVTQTPSHQVTQMGQEVILRCVPISNHLYFYWYRQILGQKVEFLVSFYNNEISEKSEIFDDQFSVERPDGSNFTLKIRSTKLEDSAMYFCASSVQDSEKLFFGSGTQLSVL.

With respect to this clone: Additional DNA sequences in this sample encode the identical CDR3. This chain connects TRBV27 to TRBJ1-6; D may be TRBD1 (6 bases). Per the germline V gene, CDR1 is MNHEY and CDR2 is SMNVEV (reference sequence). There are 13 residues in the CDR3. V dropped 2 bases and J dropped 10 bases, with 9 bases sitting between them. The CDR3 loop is CASSLGGGSPLHF. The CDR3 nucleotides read TGTGCCAGCAGTTTAGGGGGGGGCTCACCCCTCCACTTT.

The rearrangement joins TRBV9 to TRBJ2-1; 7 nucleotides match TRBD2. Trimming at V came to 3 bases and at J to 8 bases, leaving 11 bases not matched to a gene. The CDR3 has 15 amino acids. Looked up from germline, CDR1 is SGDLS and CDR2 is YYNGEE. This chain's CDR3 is CASSAQQLARDEQFF. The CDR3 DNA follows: TGTGCCAGCAGCGCCCAGCAACTAGCGCGGGATGAGCAGTTCTTC.

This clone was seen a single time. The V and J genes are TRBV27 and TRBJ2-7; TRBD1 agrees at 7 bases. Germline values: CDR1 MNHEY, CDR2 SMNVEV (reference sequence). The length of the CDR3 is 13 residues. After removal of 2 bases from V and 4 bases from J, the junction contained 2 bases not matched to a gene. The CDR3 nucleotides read TGTGCCAGCAGTTTAGCCAGGGGGTACGAGCAGTACTTC. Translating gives CASSLARGYEQYF.

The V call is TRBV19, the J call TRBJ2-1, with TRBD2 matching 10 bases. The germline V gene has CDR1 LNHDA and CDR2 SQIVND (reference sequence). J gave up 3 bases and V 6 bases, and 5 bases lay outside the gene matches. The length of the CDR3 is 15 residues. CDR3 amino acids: CASRLAGVGYNEQFF. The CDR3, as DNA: TGTGCCAGTAGGCTAGCGGGAGTTGGCTACAATGAGCAGTTCTTC.

CDR3 region: CASSLVSAGFNEQFF. For the CDR3, the DNA is TGTGCCAGCAGCTTAGTGTCGGCGGGGTTTAATGAGCAGTTCTTC. The chain links TRBV7-9 to TRBJ2-1; possible D gene TRBD2, 6 bases. The germline gives CDR1 SEHNR, CDR2 FQNEAQ (reference sequence). This CDR3 is built from 15 residues. Trimming shortened V by 1 base and J by 7 bases, and 14 bases separated the two germline ends.

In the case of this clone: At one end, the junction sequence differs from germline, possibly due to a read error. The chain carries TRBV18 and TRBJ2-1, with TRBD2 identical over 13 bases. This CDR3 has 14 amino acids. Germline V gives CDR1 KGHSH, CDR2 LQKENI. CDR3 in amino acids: CASSSGLAGNERFF. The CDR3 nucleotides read TGTGCCAGCTCGTCGGGACTAGCGGGAAATGAGCGGTTCTTC.